A single sample is the source of the 17 T cell receptor beta chains below, sequenced in a study of T cells after yellow fever vaccination. TCRdb redid the calling of the 5' RACE reads with MiXCR, one entry per CDR3 protein. The top ten hold approximately 15% of the sample, which has about 360,000 distinct CDR3 sequences, more than 5.5% seen once. Specimen: PBMCs, collected 5 days after the yellow fever booster vaccination. The receptors were gathered from a man aged 25 to 40 who received the YFV17D yellow fever vaccine.

This clonotype was seen at least ten times. This chain uses TRBV7-9 with TRBJ1-2; tentative D call: TRBD1 (5 bases). This CDR3 spans 15 amino acids. Trimming stripped 4 bases from V and 0 bases from J, with 12 bases between. The germline V gene has CDR1 SEHNR and CDR2 FQNEAQ (reference sequence). The CDR3 loop reads CASSWDGASNYGYTF. The CDR3 DNA is TGTGCCAGCAGCTGGGACGGTGCCTCTAACTATGGCTACACCTTC.

Only a few counts were recorded for this clonotype. The rearrangement links TRBV10-2 to TRBJ2-3, with D tentatively TRBD1 (6 bases). V was cut by 10 bases and J by 11 bases, with 25 bases left in between. In germline, CDR1 is WSHSY, CDR2 SAAADI. The CDR3 loop spans 14 amino acids. CDR3 bases: TGCGCCACCCACTCGAATGCTGGGGGCCTAAGGCAGTATTTT. Protein sequence: CATHSNAGGLRQYF.

The J gene is TRBJ2-1, the V gene TRBV27, with a tentative D call TRBD2 (5 bases). Germline V gene sequence: CDR1 MNHEY, CDR2 SMNVEV (reference sequence). This CDR3 region has 15 residues. Trimming shortened V by 0 bases and J by 11 bases, and 17 bases separated the two germline ends. CDR3 sequence: CASSLSILSGPKQFF. The CDR3 DNA reads as TGTGCCAGCAGTTTATCGATTCTGAGCGGCCCTAAGCAGTTCTTC.

The gene calls are TRBV18 and TRBJ1-4, with no clear D. Looked up from germline, CDR1 is KGHSH and CDR2 is LQKENI. Trimming pared 3 bases from V and 7 bases from J, leaving 12 bases between. The CDR3 is made up of 14 amino acids. CDR3 in DNA: TGTGCCAGCTCACCGGATCAGGTCCCTGAAAAACTGTTTTTT. It codes for CASSPDQVPEKLFF.

This clonotype was recorded many times. The chain joins TRBV5-6 to TRBJ2-1, with 13 bases fitting TRBD2. The CDR3 length is 17 residues. V gave up 0 bases and J gave up 9 bases; unmatched junction bases: 9. Germline-derived CDR1 and CDR2 are SGHDT and YYEEEE. CDR3 DNA: TGTGCCAGCAGCTTGGATCCCAAAACTAGCGGGAGGGTTGAGCAGTTCTTC. Its protein is CASSLDPKTSGRVEQFF.

There are a few counts of this clonotype. V usage is TRBV5-1 and J usage is TRBJ2-5; TRBD2 matches at 9 bases. Trimming removed 3 bases from V and 1 base from J; junction bases left unmatched: 7. CDR1 and CDR2 (germline): SGHRS, YFSETQ. The CDR3 contains 16 residues. This chain's CDR3 is CASSSNPGLAQETQYF. The CDR3 coding sequence is TGCGCCAGCAGCTCAAATCCGGGACTAGCCCAAGAGACCCAGTACTTC.

This clonotype was detected ten times or more. The CDR3 sequence: CSASHLGRETQYF. For the CDR3, the DNA is TGCAGTGCGAGCCACTTGGGCCGGGAGACCCAGTACTTC. The chain employs TRBV20-1 and TRBJ2-5; no reliable D call. Germline loops: CDR1 DFQATT, CDR2 SNEGSKA (reference sequence). V was trimmed by 6 bases and J by 5 bases, leaving 16 bases between them. This CDR3 is built from 13 residues.

This clonotype appeared many times. CDR3 in amino acids: CASSLRTGVTDTQYF. CDR3 nucleotides: TGTGCCAGCAGCCTCCGGACAGGGGTGACAGATACGCAGTATTTT. The rearrangement joins TRBV7-9 to TRBJ2-3; 9 positions match TRBD1. V gave up 5 bases and J gave up 3 bases; unmatched junction bases: 6. The CDR3 covers 15 residues. CDR1 and CDR2 from the germline V gene are SEHNR and FQNEAQ (reference sequence).

This chain links TRBV20-1 with TRBJ2-5, with D perhaps TRBD1 (6 bases). CDR3 length: 15 amino acids. Trimming cost V 3 bases and J 0 bases, with 14 bases left between them. The germline CDR1 and CDR2 sequences are DFQATT and SNEGSKA (reference sequence). This CDR3 reads CSARTPNRDQETQYF. Written as DNA, the CDR3 is TGCAGTGCTAGGACTCCCAACAGGGACCAAGAGACCCAGTACTTC.

This clonotype was found many times. V gene TRBV7-9 combines with J gene TRBJ2-1; D possibly corresponds to TRBD2 (5 bases). Trimming took off 5 bases at V and 0 bases at J, with 11 bases between the two ends. The CDR3 covers 15 residues. The germline V gene has CDR1 SEHNR and CDR2 FQNEAQ (reference sequence). CDR3 coding DNA: TGTGCCAGCAGCCAAGGACTTTACTCCTACAATGAGCAGTTCTTC. It yields the protein CASSQGLYSYNEQFF.

The chain joins TRBV5-1 to TRBJ2-7; D remains unclear. Deletions cut 5 bases from V and 3 bases from J, with 12 bases between. Germline V CDR1 and CDR2: SGHRS, YFSETQ. The CDR3 totals 13 residues. CDR3: CASSSSRYYEQYF. The CDR3 nucleotides read TGCGCCAGCAGTTCTTCCCGCTACTACGAGCAGTACTTC.

This clonotype turned up a few times. This chain joins TRBV4-3 and TRBJ2-1, with unresolved D. CDR3 length: 15 residues. Germline V gene lookup returns CDR1 LGHNA and CDR2 YSLEER. V was shortened by 3 bases and J by 6 bases, with 15 bases between the two germline ends. CDR3 residues: CASSQRPGYFNEQFF. Here the CDR3 DNA reads TGCGCCAGCAGCCAGAGACCCGGCTATTTCAATGAGCAGTTCTTC.

The chain employs TRBV4-2 and TRBJ2-2; D may match TRBD1 or TRBD2 (6 bases each). The CDR3 totals 18 residues. Germline assignment: CDR1 LGHNA and CDR2 YNFKEQ. Deletions cut 4 bases from V and 2 bases from J, with 20 bases between. CDR3 DNA sequence: TGTGCCAGCAGCCCCTCGGTTGGAGGAGGGGGAAACACCGGGGAGCTGTTTTTT. It translates to CASSPSVGGGGNTGELFF.

This clonotype was picked up a small number of times. The chain employs TRBV10-3 and TRBJ2-1; 13 positions agree with TRBD2. The CDR3 has 17 amino acids. With V trimmed by 6 bases and J by 6 bases, 11 bases remained unmatched. The germline gives CDR1 ENHRY, CDR2 SYGVKD. This CDR3 is CAIRTVLAGGPTNEQFF. CDR3 bases: TGTGCCATCAGGACAGTACTAGCGGGAGGGCCCACCAATGAGCAGTTCTTC.

This clonotype was detected ten times or more. The V and J genes are TRBV10-1 and TRBJ2-1; D might be TRBD2 (6 bases). Trimming removed 5 bases from V and 6 bases from J, with 17 bases in between. The CDR3 runs to 15 residues. CDR1 is WNHNN, CDR2 SYGVQD, per germline (reference sequence). In DNA form, the CDR3 reads TGCGCCAGCAGTTCCAACTCAGCGGGTAGCAATGAGCAGTTCTTC. Its protein product is CASSSNSAGSNEQFF.

V and J are TRBV3-1 and TRBJ2-2; D is ambiguous. Trimming cost V 2 bases and J 2 bases, with 6 bases left between them. Germline V lookup: CDR1 LGHDT, CDR2 YNNKEL (reference sequence). The CDR3 covers 14 residues. CDR3 in DNA: TGTGCCAGCAGCCAAAGCCTTAACACCGGGGAGCTGTTTTTT. This translates into CASSQSLNTGELFF.

The chain has TRBV28 and TRBJ2-3; 11 bases map to TRBD2. CDR3 length: 15 residues. Germline assignment: CDR1 MDHEN and CDR2 SYDVKM. V shed 10 bases and J 4 bases; nucleotides not matched to a gene: 10. For the CDR3, the DNA is TGTGCCACCAACACCCGGACTAGCGGGCCAGATACGCAGTATTTT. It encodes CATNTRTSGPDTQYF.